This record covers a single T cell receptor beta chain. This record belongs to a study of cytomegalovirus exposure and HLA in healthy donors. The PCR employed 60 Vbeta primers together with 13 Jbeta primers. Some clones are missing from TCRdb's copy, which holds only in-frame ones; the method was immunoSEQ multiplex PCR. Of approximately 150,000 clones listed, about 72% are singletons. J gave up 13 bases and V 3 bases, and 8 bases lay outside the gene matches. CDR3 size: 14 residues. Germline V gene sequence: CDR1 LNHDA, CDR2 SQIVND (reference sequence). The sequence came from a man aged 25 to 40 in good health and CMV-seropositive. Sequenced sample: PBMCs. The rearrangement links TRBV19 to TRBJ2-4; 11 bases match TRBD1. In DNA, the CDR3 is TGTGCCAGTAGTATTTCGGGACAGGGGGGGCACCAGTACTTC. Encoded protein: CASSISGQGGHQYF.